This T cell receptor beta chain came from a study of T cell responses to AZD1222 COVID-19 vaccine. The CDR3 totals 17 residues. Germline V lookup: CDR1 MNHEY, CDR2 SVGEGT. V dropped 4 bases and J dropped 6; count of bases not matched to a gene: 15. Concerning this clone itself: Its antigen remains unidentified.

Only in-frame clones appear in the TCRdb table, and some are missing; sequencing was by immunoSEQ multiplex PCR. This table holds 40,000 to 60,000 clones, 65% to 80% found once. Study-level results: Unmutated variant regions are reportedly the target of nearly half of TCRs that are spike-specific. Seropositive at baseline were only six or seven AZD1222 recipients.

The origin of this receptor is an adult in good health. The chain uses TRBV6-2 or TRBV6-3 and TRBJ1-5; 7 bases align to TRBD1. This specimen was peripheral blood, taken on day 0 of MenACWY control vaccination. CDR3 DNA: TGTGCCAGCAGTTCACCGACAGGGTCCTCAGTAGGTCAGCCCCAGCATTTT. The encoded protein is CASSSPTGSSVGQPQHF.